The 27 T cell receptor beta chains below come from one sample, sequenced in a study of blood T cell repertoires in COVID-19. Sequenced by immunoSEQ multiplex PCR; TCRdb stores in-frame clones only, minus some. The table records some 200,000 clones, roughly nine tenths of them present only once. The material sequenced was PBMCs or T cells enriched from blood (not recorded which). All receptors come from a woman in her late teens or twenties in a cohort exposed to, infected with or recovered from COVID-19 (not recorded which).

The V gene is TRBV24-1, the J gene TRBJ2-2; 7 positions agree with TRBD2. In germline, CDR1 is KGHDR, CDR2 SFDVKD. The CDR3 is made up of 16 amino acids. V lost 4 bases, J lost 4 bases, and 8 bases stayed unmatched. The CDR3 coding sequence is TGTGCCACCAGTGACGTCGGCGGGAGTCTCACCGGGGAGCTGTTTTTT. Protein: CATSDVGGSLTGELFF.

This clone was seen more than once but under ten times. CDR3 protein: CASRGLRSSYEQYF. The CDR3 DNA is TGTGCCAGCAGGGGACTTCGGAGCTCCTACGAGCAGTACTTC. This chain links TRBV2 with TRBJ2-7, with D possibly matching TRBD2 (6 bases). This CDR3 is 14 amino acids long. Germline CDR1 is SNHLY and CDR2 is FYNNEI. V was clipped by 6 bases and J by 0 bases, with 12 bases between them.

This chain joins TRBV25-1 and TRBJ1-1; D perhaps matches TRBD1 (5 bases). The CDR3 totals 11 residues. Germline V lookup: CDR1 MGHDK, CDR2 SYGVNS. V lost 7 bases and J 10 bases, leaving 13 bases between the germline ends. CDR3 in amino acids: CASMGGVVAFF. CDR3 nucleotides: TGTGCCAGCATGGGGGGTGTCGTAGCTTTCTTT.

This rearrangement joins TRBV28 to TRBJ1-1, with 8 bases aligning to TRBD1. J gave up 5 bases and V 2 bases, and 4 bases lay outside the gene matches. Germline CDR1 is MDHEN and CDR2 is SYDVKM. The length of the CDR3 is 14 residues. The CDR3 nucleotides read TGTGCCAGCAGTTTAGGGACAGGTCGAACTGAAGCTTTCTTT. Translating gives CASSLGTGRTEAFF.

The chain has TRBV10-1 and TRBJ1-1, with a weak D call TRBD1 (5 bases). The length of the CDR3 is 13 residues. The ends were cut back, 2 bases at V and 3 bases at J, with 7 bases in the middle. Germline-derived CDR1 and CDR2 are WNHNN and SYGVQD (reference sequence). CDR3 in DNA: TGCGCCAGCAGTGAGGCAGGGTACACTGAAGCTTTCTTT. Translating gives CASSEAGYTEAFF.

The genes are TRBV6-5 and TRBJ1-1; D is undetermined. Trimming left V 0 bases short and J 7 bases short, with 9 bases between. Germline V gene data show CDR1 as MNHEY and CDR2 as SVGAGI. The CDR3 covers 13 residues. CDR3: CASSYSSLIEAFF. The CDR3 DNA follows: TGTGCCAGCAGTTACTCGAGCCTCATTGAAGCTTTCTTT.

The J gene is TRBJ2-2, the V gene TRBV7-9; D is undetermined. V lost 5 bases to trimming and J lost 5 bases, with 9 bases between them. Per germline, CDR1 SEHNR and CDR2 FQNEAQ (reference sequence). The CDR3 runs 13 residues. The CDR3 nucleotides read TGTGCCAGCAGCCCTGTTAGTACCGGGGAGCTGTTTTTT. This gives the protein CASSPVSTGELFF.

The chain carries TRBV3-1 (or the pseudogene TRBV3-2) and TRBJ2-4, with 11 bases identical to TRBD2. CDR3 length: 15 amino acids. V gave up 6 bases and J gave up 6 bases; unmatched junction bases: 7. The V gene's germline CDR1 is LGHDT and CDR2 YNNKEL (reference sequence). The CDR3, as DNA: TGTGCCAGCAGAGCGGGACTAGCGGAGGGAAACATTCAGTACTTC. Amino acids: CASRAGLAEGNIQYF.

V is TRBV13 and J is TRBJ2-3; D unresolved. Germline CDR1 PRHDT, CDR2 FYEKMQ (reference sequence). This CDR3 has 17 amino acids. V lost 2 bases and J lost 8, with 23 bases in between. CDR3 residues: CASSLRSSGYGRGTQYF. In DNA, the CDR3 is TGTGCCAGCAGCTTAAGATCGAGTGGCTATGGTAGAGGTACGCAGTATTTT.

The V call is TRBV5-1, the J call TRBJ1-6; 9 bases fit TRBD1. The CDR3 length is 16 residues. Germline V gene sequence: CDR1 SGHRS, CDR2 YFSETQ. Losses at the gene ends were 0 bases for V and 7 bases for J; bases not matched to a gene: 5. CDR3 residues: CASSLDGQGRNSPLHF. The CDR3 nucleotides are TGCGCCAGCAGCTTGGACGGACAGGGGCGGAATTCACCCCTCCACTTT.

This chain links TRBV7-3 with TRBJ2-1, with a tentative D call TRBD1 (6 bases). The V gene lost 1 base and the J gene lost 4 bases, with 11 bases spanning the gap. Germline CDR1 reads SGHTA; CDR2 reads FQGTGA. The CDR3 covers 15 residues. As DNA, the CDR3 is TGTGCCAGCAGCTTAAACGGACAGATTTACAATGAGCAGTTCTTC. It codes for CASSLNGQIYNEQFF. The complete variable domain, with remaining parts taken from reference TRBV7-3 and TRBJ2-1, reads GAGVSQTPSNKVTEKGKYVELRCDPISGHTALYWYRQSLGQGPEFLIYFQGTGAADDSGLPNDRFFAVRPEGSVSTLKIQRTERGDSAVYLCASSLNGQIYNEQFFGPGTRLTVL.

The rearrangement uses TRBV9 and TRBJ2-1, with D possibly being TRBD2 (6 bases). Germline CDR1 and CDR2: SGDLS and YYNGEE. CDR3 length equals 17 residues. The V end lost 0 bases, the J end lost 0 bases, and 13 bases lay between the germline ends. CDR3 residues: CASSVGLARSSYNEQFF. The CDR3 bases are TGTGCCAGCAGCGTAGGTCTAGCGAGAAGCTCCTACAATGAGCAGTTCTTC.

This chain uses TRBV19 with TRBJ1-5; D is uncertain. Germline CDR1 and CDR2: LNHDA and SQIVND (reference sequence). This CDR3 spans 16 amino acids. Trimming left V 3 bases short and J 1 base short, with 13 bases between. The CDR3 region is CASSMISSISNQPQHF. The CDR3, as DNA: TGTGCCAGTAGTATGATTAGCTCCATAAGCAATCAGCCCCAGCATTTT. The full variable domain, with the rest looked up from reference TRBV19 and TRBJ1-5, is DGGITQSPKYLFRKEGQNVTLSCEQNLNHDAMYWYRQDPGQGLRLIYYSQIVNDFQKGDIAEGYSVSREKKESFPLTVTSAQKNPTAFYLCASSMISSISNQPQHFGDGTRLSIL.

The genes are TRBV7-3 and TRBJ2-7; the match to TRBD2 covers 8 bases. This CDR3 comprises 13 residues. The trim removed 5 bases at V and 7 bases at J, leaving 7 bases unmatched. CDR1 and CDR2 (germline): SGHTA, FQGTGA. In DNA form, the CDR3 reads TGTGCCAGCAGCCCCGAAGCGGGAGTGGAGCAGTACTTC. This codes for CASSPEAGVEQYF.

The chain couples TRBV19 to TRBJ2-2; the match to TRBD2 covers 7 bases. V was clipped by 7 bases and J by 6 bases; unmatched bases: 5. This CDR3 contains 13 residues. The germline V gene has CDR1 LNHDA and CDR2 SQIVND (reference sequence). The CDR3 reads CASKAGAPGELFF. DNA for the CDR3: TGTGCCAGTAAGGCGGGAGCCCCCGGGGAGCTGTTTTTT.

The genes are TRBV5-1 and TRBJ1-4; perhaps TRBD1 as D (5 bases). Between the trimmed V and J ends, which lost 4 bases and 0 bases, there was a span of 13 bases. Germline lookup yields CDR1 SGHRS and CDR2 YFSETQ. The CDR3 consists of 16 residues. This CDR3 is CASSLVGLSTNEKLFF. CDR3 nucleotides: TGCGCCAGCAGCCTCGTGGGGCTATCAACTAATGAAAAACTGTTTTTT.

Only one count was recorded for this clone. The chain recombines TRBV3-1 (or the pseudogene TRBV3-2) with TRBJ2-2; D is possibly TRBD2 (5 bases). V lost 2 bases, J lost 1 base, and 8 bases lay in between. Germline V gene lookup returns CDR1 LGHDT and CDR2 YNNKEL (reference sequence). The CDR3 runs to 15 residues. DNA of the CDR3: TGTGCCAGCAGCCAAAATGGAGGGAACACCGGGGAGCTGTTTTTT. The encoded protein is CASSQNGGNTGELFF.

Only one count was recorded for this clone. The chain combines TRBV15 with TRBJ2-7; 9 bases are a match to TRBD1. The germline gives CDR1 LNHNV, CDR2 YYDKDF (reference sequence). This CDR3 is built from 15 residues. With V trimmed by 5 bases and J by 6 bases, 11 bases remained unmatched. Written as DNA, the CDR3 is TGTGCCACCAGCGGGCCCGGGACAGGGAACCTCGAGCAGTACTTC. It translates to CATSGPGTGNLEQYF.

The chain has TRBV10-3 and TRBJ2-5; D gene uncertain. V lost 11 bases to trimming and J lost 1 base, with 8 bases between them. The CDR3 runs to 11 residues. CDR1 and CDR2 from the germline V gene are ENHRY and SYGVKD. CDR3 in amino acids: CACRGQETQYF. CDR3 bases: TGTGCCTGCCGCGGCCAAGAGACCCAGTACTTC.

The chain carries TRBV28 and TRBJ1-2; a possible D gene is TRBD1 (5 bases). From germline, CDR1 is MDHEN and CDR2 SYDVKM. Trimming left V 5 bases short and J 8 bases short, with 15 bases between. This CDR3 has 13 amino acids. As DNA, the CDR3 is TGTGCCAGCAGTGATACAGGATCGTCAGGCTACACCTTC. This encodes CASSDTGSSGYTF.

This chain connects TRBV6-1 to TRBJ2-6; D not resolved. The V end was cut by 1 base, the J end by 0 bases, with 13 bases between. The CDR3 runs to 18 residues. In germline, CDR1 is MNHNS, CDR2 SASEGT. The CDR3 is CASSEVALTSSGANVLTF. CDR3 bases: TGTGCCAGCAGTGAAGTGGCCCTTACCAGCTCTGGGGCCAACGTCCTGACTTTC.

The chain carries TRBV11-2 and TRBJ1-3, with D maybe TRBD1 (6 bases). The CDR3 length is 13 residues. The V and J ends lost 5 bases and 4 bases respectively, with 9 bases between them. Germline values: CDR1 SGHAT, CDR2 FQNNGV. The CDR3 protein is CASSTGQGNTIYF. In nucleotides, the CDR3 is TGTGCCAGCAGCACCGGACAGGGAAACACCATATATTTT. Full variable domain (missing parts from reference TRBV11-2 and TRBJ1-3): EAGVAQSPRYKIIEKRQSVAFWCNPISGHATLYWYQQILGQGPKLLIQFQNNGVVDDSQLPKDRFSAERLKGVDSTLKIQPAKLEDSAVYLCASSTGQGNTIYFGEGSWLTVV.

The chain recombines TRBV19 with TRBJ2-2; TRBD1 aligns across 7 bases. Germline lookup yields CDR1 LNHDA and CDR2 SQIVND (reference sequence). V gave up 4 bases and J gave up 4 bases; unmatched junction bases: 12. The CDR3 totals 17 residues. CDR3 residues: CASSKGEGQVFTGELFF. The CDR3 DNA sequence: TGTGCCAGTAGTAAAGGGGAAGGACAGGTTTTCACCGGGGAGCTGTTTTTT.

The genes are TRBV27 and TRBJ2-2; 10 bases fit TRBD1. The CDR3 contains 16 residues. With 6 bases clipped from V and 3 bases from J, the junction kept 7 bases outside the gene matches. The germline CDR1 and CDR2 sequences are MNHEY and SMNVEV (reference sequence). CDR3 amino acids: CASRTSGTGDTGELFF. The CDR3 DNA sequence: TGTGCCAGCAGAACCTCCGGGACAGGGGACACCGGGGAGCTGTTTTTT.

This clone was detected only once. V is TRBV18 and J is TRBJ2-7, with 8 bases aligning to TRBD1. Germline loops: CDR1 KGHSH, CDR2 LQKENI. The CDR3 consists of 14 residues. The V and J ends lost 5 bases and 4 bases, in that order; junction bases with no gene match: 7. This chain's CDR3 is CASSRDRNFYEQYF. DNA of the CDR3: TGTGCCAGCTCAAGGGACAGGAATTTTTACGAGCAGTACTTC.

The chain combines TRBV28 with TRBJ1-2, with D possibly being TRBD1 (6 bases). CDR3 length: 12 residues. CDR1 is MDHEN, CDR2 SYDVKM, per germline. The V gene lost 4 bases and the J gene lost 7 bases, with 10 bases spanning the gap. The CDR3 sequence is CASSSAQGGYTF. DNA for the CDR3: TGTGCCAGCAGTTCCGCACAGGGTGGCTACACCTTC.

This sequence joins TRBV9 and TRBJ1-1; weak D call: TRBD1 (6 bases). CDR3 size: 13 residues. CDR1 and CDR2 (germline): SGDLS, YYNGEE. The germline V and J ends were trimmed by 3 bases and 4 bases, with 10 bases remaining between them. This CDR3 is CASSEGVSTEAFF. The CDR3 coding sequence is TGTGCCAGCAGCGAGGGGGTAAGCACTGAAGCTTTCTTT.